Below are 27 T cell receptor beta chains sequenced from a single sample in a study of OX40 agonist ivuxolimab in advanced cancers. Only in-frame clones appear in the TCRdb table, and some are missing; sequencing was by immunoSEQ multiplex PCR. The data hold tens of thousands of clones, with nearly 90% observed a single time. This specimen consisted of CD4+ or CD8+ T cells sorted from blood, obtained in a trial of the OX40 agonist ivuxolimab. Source of these receptors: an adult with an advanced solid tumor such as melanoma, head and neck, liver or kidney cancer.

The rearrangement uses TRBV7-3 and TRBJ2-1; 8 nucleotides match TRBD2. There are 16 residues in the CDR3. Germline V gene data show CDR1 as SGHTA and CDR2 as FQGTGA. Unmatched junction bases numbered 10, after V lost 1 base and J lost 8 bases. The CDR3 DNA reads TGTGCCAGCAGCTTAAACCCCAGCGGGAGTTCCGATGAGCAGTTCTTC. It translates to CASSLNPSGSSDEQFF.

The chain employs TRBV25-1 and TRBJ2-5; 7 bases agree with TRBD2. With the DNA end fitting TRBJ2-7 better, the J assignment may be wrong. CDR3 size: 14 residues. Germline CDR1 reads MGHDK; CDR2 reads SYGVNS. The CDR3 reads CASSEYGGSYEQYF. Written as DNA, the CDR3 is TGTGCCAGCAGTGAATACGGCGGGAGCTACGAGCAGTACTTC.

The chain couples TRBV30 to TRBJ2-3; a possible D gene is TRBD2 (6 bases). The V end was cut by 1 base, the J end by 5 bases, with 16 bases between. Looked up from germline, CDR1 is GTSNPN and CDR2 is SVGIG (reference sequence). The CDR3 consists of 15 residues. Here the CDR3 DNA reads TGTGCCTGGAGTGAACTAGCTGAAAAACGAGATACGCAGTATTTT. This codes for CAWSELAEKRDTQYF.

Here the CDR3 reads CASSLDPGGTEAFF. The CDR3, as DNA: TGTGCCAGCTCACTGGACCCGGGGGGGACTGAAGCTTTCTTT. The genes are TRBV18 and TRBJ1-1, with D possibly TRBD1 on 5 matching bases. The CDR3 runs 14 residues. Between the trimmed V and J ends, which lost 4 bases and 5 bases, there was a span of 14 bases. Germline V CDR1 and CDR2: KGHSH, LQKENI.

J is TRBJ2-7 and V is TRBV11-2, with a tentative D call TRBD2 (6 bases). This CDR3 is 12 amino acids long. V dropped 2 bases and J dropped 7 bases, with 9 bases sitting between them. The germline CDR1 and CDR2 sequences are SGHAT and FQNNGV. The CDR3 loop reads CASSLTSGEQYF. Here the CDR3 DNA reads TGTGCCAGCAGCTTAACGAGCGGGGAGCAGTACTTC.

The genes are TRBV27 and TRBJ2-1, with 8 bases identical to TRBD1. Trimming took 4 bases from V and 14 from J; bases not matched to a gene: 7. CDR1 is MNHEY and CDR2 is SMNVEV in the germline V gene (reference sequence). The CDR3 consists of 12 residues. The CDR3: CASSSQGGQEFF. CDR3 DNA: TGTGCCAGCAGTTCGCAGGGGGGACAGGAGTTCTTC.

The V call is TRBV4-1, the J call TRBJ1-1; D uncertain. With 0 bases removed from V and 4 bases from J, the gap between germline ends came to 12 bases. The CDR3 is 15 amino acids. Germline CDR1 and CDR2: MGHRA and YSYEKL. CDR3 nucleotides: TGCGCCAGCAGCCAAGATATAGGTAACCCCACTGAAGCTTTCTTT. It yields the protein CASSQDIGNPTEAFF.

The V call is TRBV7-3, the J call TRBJ2-2; 9 bases match TRBD2. V dropped 1 base and J dropped 5; count of bases not matched to a gene: 8. This CDR3 has 17 amino acids. Looked up from germline, CDR1 is SGHTA and CDR2 is FQGTGA. The CDR3 loop is CASSLKGPSGATGELFF. The CDR3 nucleotides are TGTGCCAGCAGCTTAAAAGGTCCTAGCGGGGCTACCGGGGAGCTGTTTTTT.

The chain uses TRBV14 and TRBJ2-1; TRBD2 agrees at 12 bases. Germline V gene data show CDR1 as SGHDN and CDR2 as FVKESK. The CDR3 is 13 amino acids. V gave up 1 base and J gave up 16 bases; unmatched junction bases: 5. CDR3 in DNA: TGTGCCAGCAGCCAAGGGGGACTAGCGGGTCGTTTCTTC. Translation: CASSQGGLAGRFF.

The chain combines TRBV7-2 with TRBJ2-5, with D perhaps TRBD1 (5 bases). V lost 3 bases and J lost 2, with 13 bases in between. The CDR3 is 15 amino acids. Germline CDR1 reads SGHTA; CDR2 reads FQGNSA. The CDR3, as DNA: TGTGCCAGCAGCTTGAATGGGGCCCGGCAAGAGACCCAGTACTTC. This codes for CASSLNGARQETQYF.

The gene calls are TRBV7-9 and TRBJ1-1, with D perhaps matching TRBD1 (5 bases). V lost 5 bases and J lost 1, with 14 bases in between. The germline gives CDR1 SEHNR, CDR2 FQNEAQ (reference sequence). This CDR3 contains 15 residues. In DNA form, the CDR3 reads TGTGCCAGCAGCCCGGGGCGGGTAACGAACACTGAAGCTTTCTTT. Protein: CASSPGRVTNTEAFF. The full variable domain, completed using reference TRBV7-9 and TRBJ1-1, is DTGVSQNPRHKITKRGQNVTFRCDPISEHNRLYWYRQTLGQGPEFLTYFQNEAQLEKSRLLSDRFSAERPKGSFSTLEIQRTEQGDSAMYLCASSPGRVTNTEAFFGQGTRLTVV.

The chain uses TRBV19 and TRBJ2-7; D is unresolved. In germline, CDR1 is LNHDA, CDR2 SQIVND (reference sequence). V gave up 1 base and J gave up 6 bases, with 10 bases separating them. This CDR3 spans 13 amino acids. In DNA, the CDR3 is TGTGCCAGTAGTATAGGGGATACCTTCGAGCAGTACTTC. It translates to CASSIGDTFEQYF.

This clone was picked up one time. The CDR3 loop reads CASSLRVSILRTGELFF. CDR3 DNA sequence: TGTGCCAGCAGCCTCCGAGTGAGTATTCTAAGGACCGGGGAGCTGTTTTTT. This chain joins TRBV21-1 and TRBJ2-2. TRBV21-1 is a pseudogene segment. The CDR3 runs 17 residues.

This chain connects TRBV27 to TRBJ2-2; the D is unclear. Trimming removed 2 bases from V and 8 bases from J, with 12 bases in between. Germline CDR1 MNHEY, CDR2 SMNVEV (reference sequence). This CDR3 is 14 amino acids long. The DNA of the CDR3 is TGTGCCAGCAGTTTAGGGTCCGGAGTAGGGGAGCTGTTTTTT. Protein sequence: CASSLGSGVGELFF.

V is TRBV11-2 and J is TRBJ1-1; TRBD1 matches at 11 bases. This CDR3 region has 16 residues. Germline-derived CDR1 and CDR2 are SGHAT and FQNNGV. Trimming took 5 bases from V and 0 from J; bases not matched to a gene: 5. CDR3 in amino acids: CASSLRTGGLNTEAFF. The CDR3 coding sequence is TGTGCCAGCAGCCTCCGGACAGGGGGCTTGAACACTGAAGCTTTCTTT.

The chain employs TRBV28 and TRBJ2-5; D possibly corresponds to TRBD2 (5 bases). CDR3 length equals 11 residues. The germline V gene has CDR1 MDHEN and CDR2 SYDVKM. The V end lost 7 bases, the J end lost 5 bases, and 8 bases lay between the germline ends. The CDR3 here is CASTGGETQYF. As DNA, the CDR3 is TGTGCCAGCACCGGCGGGGAGACCCAGTACTTC.

This clone was seen only a few times. This chain uses TRBV6-5 with TRBJ2-7, with 8 nucleotides matching TRBD1. This CDR3 is 13 amino acids long. The germline gives CDR1 MNHEY, CDR2 SVGAGI. V lost 4 bases, J lost 5 bases, and 4 bases stayed unmatched. CDR3 bases: TGTGCCAGCAGTTGGACAGGGCGCGACGAGCAGTACTTC. Translating it yields CASSWTGRDEQYF.

The chain carries TRBV2 and TRBJ1-2; D perhaps matches TRBD1 (6 bases). Germline CDR1 and CDR2: SNHLY and FYNNEI. CDR3 size: 13 residues. V lost 8 bases, J lost 2 bases, and 12 bases lay in between. The CDR3 here is CASWGGQNYGYTF. The CDR3 DNA reads TGTGCCAGCTGGGGCGGACAGAACTATGGCTACACCTTC.

V and J are TRBV5-1 and TRBJ1-4; TRBD1 is a possible D gene (6 bases). Germline CDR1 SGHRS, CDR2 YFSETQ. V lost 0 bases to trimming and J lost 2 bases, with 14 bases between them. The CDR3 sequence is 17 residues long. The CDR3 DNA sequence: TGCGCCAGCAGCTTGGCACAGGGAAGCATGACTAATGAAAAACTGTTTTTT. Its protein product is CASSLAQGSMTNEKLFF.

There are a few counts of this clone. The genes are TRBV19 and TRBJ1-2; D ambiguous. The V end was cut by 2 bases, the J end by 3 bases, with 7 bases between. Germline V gives CDR1 LNHDA, CDR2 SQIVND (reference sequence). This CDR3 is 13 amino acids long. CDR3 loop: CASSIKADYGYTF. DNA for the CDR3: TGTGCCAGTAGTATAAAAGCGGACTATGGCTACACCTTC.

The chain is built from TRBV19 and TRBJ2-1, with D perhaps being TRBD1 or TRBD2 (6 bases each). Trimming took off 3 bases at V and 4 bases at J, with 16 bases between the two ends. Germline V gene data show CDR1 as LNHDA and CDR2 as SQIVND (reference sequence). The CDR3 covers 16 residues. CDR3 protein: CASSIILGAGYNEQFF. CDR3 DNA: TGTGCCAGTAGTATTATTCTGGGGGCGGGATACAATGAGCAGTTCTTC.

This clone is a singleton in its sample. The V and J genes are TRBV4-3 and TRBJ1-4; D is unresolved. CDR1 is LGHNA and CDR2 is YSLEER in the germline V gene. The germline V and J ends were trimmed by 8 bases and 6 bases, with 13 bases remaining between them. CDR3 length equals 13 residues. CDR3 in amino acids: CASGKDGYEKLFF. The CDR3 DNA reads as TGCGCCAGCGGAAAGGACGGGTATGAAAAACTGTTTTTT.

V is TRBV19 and J is TRBJ2-7, with TRBD1 matching over 7 bases. From germline, CDR1 is LNHDA and CDR2 SQIVND (reference sequence). With 2 bases clipped from V and 0 bases from J, the junction kept 4 bases outside the gene matches. This CDR3 region has 15 residues. CDR3 DNA: TGTGCCAGTAGTATAATGGGACAGAGCTCCTACGAGCAGTACTTC. Translated, it gives CASSIMGQSSYEQYF.

The chain carries TRBV9 and TRBJ1-4; TRBD1 matches at 9 bases. CDR3 size: 16 residues. The germline V gene encodes CDR1 SGDLS and CDR2 YYNGEE. V shed 4 bases and J 5 bases; nucleotides not matched to a gene: 9. CDR3 coding DNA: TGTGCCAGCAGCAAGGGGGGGACAGGGAAAAATGAAAAACTGTTTTTT. This gives the protein CASSKGGTGKNEKLFF.

V usage is TRBV4-3 and J usage is TRBJ2-7; D not certain. CDR3 length: 13 residues. With 1 base removed from V and 6 bases from J, the gap between germline ends came to 10 bases. Germline CDR1 reads LGHNA; CDR2 reads YSLEER. In DNA form, the CDR3 reads TGCGCCAGCAGCCAAGTCTGGGAAACCGAGCAGTACTTC. Its protein product is CASSQVWETEQYF.

This clone was seen a single time. V gene TRBV7-2 combines with J gene TRBJ2-3; the D gene is possibly TRBD1 (7 bases). Trimming shortened V by 1 base and J by 4 bases, and 12 bases separated the two germline ends. Germline V gene data show CDR1 as SGHTA and CDR2 as FQGNSA. The CDR3 has 15 amino acids. CDR3 residues: CASSLDPGGSDTQYF. The CDR3 coding sequence is TGTGCCAGCAGCTTAGACCCAGGGGGGTCAGATACGCAGTATTTT.

V usage is TRBV6-1 and J usage is TRBJ1-2; 8 bases match TRBD1. Germline loops: CDR1 MNHNS, CDR2 SASEGT. The CDR3 extends over 14 amino acids. Trimming took 3 bases from V and 5 from J; bases not matched to a gene: 5. CDR3 loop: CASSDWDRNYGYTF. The DNA for the CDR3 is TGTGCCAGCAGTGATTGGGACAGGAATTATGGCTACACCTTC.